This T cell receptor beta chain was identified during a study of blood T cells in healthy people across ages. Regarding the study as a whole: It was held that diversity estimates obtained from one million T cells represented underestimates. Across the age range, TCR beta diversity per million T cells fell in a roughly linear way.

Alongside a J-beta primer mix, a sample-barcoded 5' primer served in a second PCR lasting about 6 to 11 cycles. All cDNA molecules were each tagged by a template-switch adaptor with 12 random nucleotides. TCRdb recomputed calls from the 5' RACE reads with MiXCR, one row per CDR3 protein. The table lists roughly 930,000 distinct CDR3 sequences, around 48% of them singletons. Comment on this clonotype: Its specificity is not known. This CDR3 is missing its conserved last phenylalanine or tryptophan, likely due to a read error. No DNA is shown, since the ends of the CDR3 on it are uncertain; the CDR3 is the one TCRdb lists.

This TCR was recovered from a man aged 30-40 years in good health. Material for sequencing was blood.

CDR3 residues: CSVEERGGTMSSSS. The J gene is TRBJ2-1, the V gene TRBV29-1; TRBD2 is the table's D call, not checked against the DNA. CDR1 and CDR2 (germline): SQVTM, ANQGSEA. The CDR3 spans 14 residues, counting both ends.